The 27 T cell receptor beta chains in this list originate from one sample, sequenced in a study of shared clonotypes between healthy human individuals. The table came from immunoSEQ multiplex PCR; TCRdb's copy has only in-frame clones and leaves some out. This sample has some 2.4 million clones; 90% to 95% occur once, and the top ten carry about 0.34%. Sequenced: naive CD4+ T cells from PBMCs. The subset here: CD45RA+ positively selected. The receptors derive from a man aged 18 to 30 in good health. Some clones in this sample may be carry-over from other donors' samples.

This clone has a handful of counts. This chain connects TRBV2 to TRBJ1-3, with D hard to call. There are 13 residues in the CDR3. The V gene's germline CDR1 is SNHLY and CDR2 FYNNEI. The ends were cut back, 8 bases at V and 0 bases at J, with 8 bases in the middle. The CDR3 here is CASYLDSGNTIYF. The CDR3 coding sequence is TGTGCCAGCTACTTAGACTCTGGAAACACCATATATTTT.

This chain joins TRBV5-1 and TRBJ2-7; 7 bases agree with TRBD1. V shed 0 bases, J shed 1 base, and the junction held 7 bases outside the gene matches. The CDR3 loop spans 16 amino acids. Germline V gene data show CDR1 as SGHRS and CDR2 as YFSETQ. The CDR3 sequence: CASSLEGTAYSYEQYF. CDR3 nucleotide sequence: TGCGCCAGCAGCTTGGAAGGGACAGCCTATTCCTACGAGCAGTACTTC.

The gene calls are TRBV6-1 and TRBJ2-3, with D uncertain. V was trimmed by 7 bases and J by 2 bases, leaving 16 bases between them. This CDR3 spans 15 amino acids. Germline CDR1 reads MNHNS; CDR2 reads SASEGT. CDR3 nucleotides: TGTGCCAGCAAATTTGGACGGCCGCTCACAGATACGCAGTATTTT. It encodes CASKFGRPLTDTQYF.

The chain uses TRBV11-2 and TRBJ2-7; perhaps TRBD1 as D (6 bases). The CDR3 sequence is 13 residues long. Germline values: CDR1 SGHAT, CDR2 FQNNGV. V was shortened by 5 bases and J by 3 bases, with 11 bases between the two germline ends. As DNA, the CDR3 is TGTGCCAGCAGCCCCTGGACAGTCTACGAGCAGTACTTC. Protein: CASSPWTVYEQYF.

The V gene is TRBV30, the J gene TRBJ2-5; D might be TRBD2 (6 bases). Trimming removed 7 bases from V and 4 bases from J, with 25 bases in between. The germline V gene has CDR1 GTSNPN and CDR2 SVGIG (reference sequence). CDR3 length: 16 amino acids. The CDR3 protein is CALAAKKNGSPETQYF. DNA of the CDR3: TGTGCCTTGGCGGCTAAAAAAAACGGGAGCCCAGAGACCCAGTACTTC. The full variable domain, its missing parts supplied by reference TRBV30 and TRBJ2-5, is SQTIHQWPATLVQPVGSPLSLECTVEGTSNPNLYWYRQAAGRGLQLLFYSVGIGQISSEVPQNLSASRPQDRQFILSSKKLLLSDSGFYLCALAAKKNGSPETQYFGPGTRLLVL.

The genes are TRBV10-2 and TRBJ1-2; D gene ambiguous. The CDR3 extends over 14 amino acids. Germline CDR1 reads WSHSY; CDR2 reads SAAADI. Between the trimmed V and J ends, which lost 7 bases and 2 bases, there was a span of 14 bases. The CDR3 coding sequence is TGCGCCAGCACCCCGGTTACAGTGAACTATGGCTACACCTTC. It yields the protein CASTPVTVNYGYTF.

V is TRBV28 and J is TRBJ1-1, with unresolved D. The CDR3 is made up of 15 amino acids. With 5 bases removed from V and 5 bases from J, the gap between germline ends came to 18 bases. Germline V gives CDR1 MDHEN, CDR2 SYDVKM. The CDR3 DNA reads TGTGCCAGCAGTATACGCGGCGGCGGTTTTACTGAAGCTTTCTTT. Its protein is CASSIRGGGFTEAFF. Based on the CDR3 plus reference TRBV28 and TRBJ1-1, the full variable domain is DVKVTQSSRYLVKRTGEKVFLECVQDMDHENMFWYRQDPGLGLRLIYFSYDVKMKEKGDIPEGYSVSREKKERFSLILESASTNQTSMYLCASSIRGGGFTEAFFGQGTRLTVV.

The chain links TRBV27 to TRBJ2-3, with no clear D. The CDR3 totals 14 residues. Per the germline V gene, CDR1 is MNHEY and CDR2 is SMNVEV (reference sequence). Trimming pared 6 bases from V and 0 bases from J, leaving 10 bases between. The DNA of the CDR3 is TGTGCCAGCAGAGAGACTGCTAGCACAGATACGCAGTATTTT. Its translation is CASRETASTDTQYF.

The CDR3 here is CASSLGVSGPNEQFF. As DNA, the CDR3 is TGTGCCAGCAGCTTAGGCGTGTCAGGGCCCAATGAGCAGTTCTTC. This sequence joins TRBV7-3 and TRBJ2-1; possibly TRBD1 for D (5 bases). Per the germline V gene, CDR1 is SGHTA and CDR2 is FQGTGA. The CDR3 covers 15 residues. Trimming removed 2 bases at V and 6 bases at J, with 14 bases between.

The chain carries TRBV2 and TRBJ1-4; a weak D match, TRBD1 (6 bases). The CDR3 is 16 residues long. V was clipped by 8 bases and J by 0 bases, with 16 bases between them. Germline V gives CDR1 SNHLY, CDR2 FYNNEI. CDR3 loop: CASGGRKKATNEKLFF. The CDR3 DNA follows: TGTGCCAGCGGGGGGCGAAAAAAAGCAACTAATGAAAAACTGTTTTTT.

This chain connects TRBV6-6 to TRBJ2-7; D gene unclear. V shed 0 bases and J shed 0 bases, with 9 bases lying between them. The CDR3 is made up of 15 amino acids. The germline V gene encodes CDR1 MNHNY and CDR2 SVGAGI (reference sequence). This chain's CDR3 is CASSYSYRSSYEQYF. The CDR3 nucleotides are TGTGCCAGCAGTTACTCGTACAGAAGCTCCTACGAGCAGTACTTC.

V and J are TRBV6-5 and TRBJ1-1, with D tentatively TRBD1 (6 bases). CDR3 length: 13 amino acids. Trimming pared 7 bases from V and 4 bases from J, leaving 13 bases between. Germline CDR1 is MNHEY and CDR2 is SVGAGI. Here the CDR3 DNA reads TGTGCCAGCATGGGGGCGGGAGGCACTGAAGCTTTCTTT. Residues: CASMGAGGTEAFF.

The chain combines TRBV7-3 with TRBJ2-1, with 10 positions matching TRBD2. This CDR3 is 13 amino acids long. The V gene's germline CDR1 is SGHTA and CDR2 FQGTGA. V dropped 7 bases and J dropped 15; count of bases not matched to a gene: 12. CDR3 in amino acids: CASTYLGSGRWFF. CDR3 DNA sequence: TGTGCCAGCACCTATCTGGGTAGCGGGAGGTGGTTCTTC.

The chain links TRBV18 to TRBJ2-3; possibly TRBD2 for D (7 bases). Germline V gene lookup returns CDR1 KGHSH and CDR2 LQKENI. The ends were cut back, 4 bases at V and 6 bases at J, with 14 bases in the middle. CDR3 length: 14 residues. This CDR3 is CASSQSRGGDTQYF. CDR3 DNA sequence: TGTGCCAGCTCACAGAGCAGGGGAGGGGATACGCAGTATTTT.

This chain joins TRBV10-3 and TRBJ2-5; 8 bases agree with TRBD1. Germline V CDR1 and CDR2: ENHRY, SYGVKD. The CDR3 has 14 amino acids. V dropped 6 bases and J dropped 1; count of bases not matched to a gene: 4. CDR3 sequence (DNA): TGTGCCATCAGAGCTGGACAGGGCCAAGAGACCCAGTACTTC. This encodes CAIRAGQGQETQYF.

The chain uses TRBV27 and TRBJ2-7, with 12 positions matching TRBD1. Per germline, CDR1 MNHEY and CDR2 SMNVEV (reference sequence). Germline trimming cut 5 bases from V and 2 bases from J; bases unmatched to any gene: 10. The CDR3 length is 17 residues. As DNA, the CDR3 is TGTGCCAGCAGTCCCCTGGGACAGGGGGCAGAGGCCTACGAGCAGTACTTC. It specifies CASSPLGQGAEAYEQYF.

CDR3 protein: CAWSSSGTPQRGLTF. The DNA for the CDR3 is TGTGCCTGGAGTTCGTCCGGGACCCCACAGAGGGGGCTCACCTTC. The chain employs TRBV30 and TRBJ1-2; 7 nucleotides align to TRBD1. CDR3 length equals 15 residues. The germline CDR1 and CDR2 sequences are GTSNPN and SVGIG (reference sequence). The trim removed 2 bases at V and 13 bases at J, leaving 19 bases unmatched.

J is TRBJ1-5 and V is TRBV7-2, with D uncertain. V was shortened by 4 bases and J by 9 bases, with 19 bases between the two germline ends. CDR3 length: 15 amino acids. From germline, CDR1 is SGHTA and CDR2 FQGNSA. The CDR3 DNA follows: TGTGCCAGCAGCTCAGCCGTCCGGGCTCAGGCGCCCCAGCATTTT. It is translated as CASSSAVRAQAPQHF.

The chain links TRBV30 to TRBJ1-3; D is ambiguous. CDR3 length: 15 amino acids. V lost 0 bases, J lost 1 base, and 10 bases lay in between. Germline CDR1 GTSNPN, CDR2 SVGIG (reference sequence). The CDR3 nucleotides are TGTGCCTGGAGTGTGAGGCCGGGATCTGGAAACACCATATATTTT. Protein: CAWSVRPGSGNTIYF.

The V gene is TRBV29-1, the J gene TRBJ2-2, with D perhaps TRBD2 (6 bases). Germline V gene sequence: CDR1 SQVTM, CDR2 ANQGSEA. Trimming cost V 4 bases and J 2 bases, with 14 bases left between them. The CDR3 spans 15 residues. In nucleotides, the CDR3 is TGCAGCGTTGTAGGCGGGGCCCTAAACACCGGGGAGCTGTTTTTT. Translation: CSVVGGALNTGELFF.

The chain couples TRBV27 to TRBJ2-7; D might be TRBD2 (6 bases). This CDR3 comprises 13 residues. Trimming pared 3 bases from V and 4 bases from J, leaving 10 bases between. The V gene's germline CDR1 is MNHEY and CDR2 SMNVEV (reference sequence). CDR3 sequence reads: CASSFGGRYEQYF. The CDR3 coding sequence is TGTGCCAGCAGTTTCGGGGGTCGATACGAGCAGTACTTC.

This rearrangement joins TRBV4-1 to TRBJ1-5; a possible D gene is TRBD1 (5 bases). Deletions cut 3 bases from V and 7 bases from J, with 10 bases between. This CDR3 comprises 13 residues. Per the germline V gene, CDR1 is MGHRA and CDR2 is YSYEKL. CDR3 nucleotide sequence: TGCGCCAGCAGCCAGAGGGGTCGCCAGCCCCAGCATTTT. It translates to CASSQRGRQPQHF.

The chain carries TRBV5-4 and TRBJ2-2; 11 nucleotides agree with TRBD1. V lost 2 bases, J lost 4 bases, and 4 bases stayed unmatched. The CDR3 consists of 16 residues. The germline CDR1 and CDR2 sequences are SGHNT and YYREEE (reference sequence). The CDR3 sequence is CASSLPGTGGTGELFF. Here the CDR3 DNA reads TGTGCCAGCAGCTTACCCGGGACAGGGGGCACCGGGGAGCTGTTTTTT.

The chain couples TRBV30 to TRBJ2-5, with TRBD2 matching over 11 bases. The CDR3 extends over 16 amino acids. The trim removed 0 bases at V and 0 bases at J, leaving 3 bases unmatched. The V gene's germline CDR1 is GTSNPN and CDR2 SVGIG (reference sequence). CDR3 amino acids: CAWSVWTSGYQETQYF. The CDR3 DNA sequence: TGTGCCTGGAGTGTATGGACTAGCGGGTACCAAGAGACCCAGTACTTC.

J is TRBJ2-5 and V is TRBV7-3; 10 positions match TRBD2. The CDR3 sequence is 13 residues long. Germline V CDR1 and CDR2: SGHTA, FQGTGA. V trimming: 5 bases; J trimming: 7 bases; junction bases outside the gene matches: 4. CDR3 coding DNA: TGTGCCAGCAGCCCAAAGCGGGAGGGGACCCAGTACTTC. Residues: CASSPKREGTQYF.

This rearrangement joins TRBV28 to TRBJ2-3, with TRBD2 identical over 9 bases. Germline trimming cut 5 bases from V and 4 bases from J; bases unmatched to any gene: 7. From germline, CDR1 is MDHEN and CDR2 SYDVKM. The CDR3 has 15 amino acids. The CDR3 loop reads CASSAGGRAADTQYF. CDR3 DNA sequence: TGTGCCAGCAGTGCAGGCGGGAGGGCCGCAGATACGCAGTATTTT. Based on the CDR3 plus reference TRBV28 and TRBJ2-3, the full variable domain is DVKVTQSSRYLVKRTGEKVFLECVQDMDHENMFWYRQDPGLGLRLIYFSYDVKMKEKGDIPEGYSVSREKKERFSLILESASTNQTSMYLCASSAGGRAADTQYFGPGTRLTVL.

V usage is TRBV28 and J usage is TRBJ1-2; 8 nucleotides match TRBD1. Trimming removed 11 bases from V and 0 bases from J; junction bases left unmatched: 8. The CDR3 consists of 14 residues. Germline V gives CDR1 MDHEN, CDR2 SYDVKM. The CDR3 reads CAARGPESNYGYTF. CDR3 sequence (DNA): TGTGCCGCCAGGGGGCCAGAATCTAACTATGGCTACACCTTC.